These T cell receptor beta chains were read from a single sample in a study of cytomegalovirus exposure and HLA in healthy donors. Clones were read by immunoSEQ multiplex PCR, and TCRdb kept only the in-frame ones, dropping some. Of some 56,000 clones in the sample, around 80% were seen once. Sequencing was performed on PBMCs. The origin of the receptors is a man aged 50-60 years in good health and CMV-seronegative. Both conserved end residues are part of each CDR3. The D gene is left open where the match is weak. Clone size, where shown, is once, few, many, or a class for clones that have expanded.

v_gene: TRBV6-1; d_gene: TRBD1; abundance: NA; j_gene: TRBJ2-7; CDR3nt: TGTGCCAGCAGTGGACAGGGGTCCTACGAGCAGTACTTC; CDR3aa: CASSGQGSYEQYF
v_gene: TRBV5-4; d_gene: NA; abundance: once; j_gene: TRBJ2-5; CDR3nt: TGTGCCAGCAGCTATCAGCAAGAGACCCAGTACTTC; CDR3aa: CASSYQQETQYF
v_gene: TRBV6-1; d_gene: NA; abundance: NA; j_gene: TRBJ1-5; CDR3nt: TGTGCCACCGCTACGTTAGGCGGAGAGCCCCAGCATTTT; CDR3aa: CATATLGGEPQHF
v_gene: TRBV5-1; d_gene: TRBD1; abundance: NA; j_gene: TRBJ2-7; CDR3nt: TGCGCCAGCAGCGGCGGGACAGGGGGTTACTACGAGCAGTACTTC; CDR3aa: CASSGGTGGYYEQYF
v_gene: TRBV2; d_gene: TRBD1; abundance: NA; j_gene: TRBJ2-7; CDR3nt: TGTGCCAGCAGGTCCGGACAGGGGGTGGAGGAGCAGTACTTC; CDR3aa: CASRSGQGVEEQYF
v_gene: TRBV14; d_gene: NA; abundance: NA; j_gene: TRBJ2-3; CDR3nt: TGTGCCAGCAGCCAAGATGTCCGGAGTTCAGATACGCAGTATTTT; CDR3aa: CASSQDVRSSDTQYF
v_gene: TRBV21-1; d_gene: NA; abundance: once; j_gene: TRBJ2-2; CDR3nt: TGTGCCAGCAGCATGTTGGAGGGACAGGGGGCGGGGGACACCGGGGAGCTGTTTTTT; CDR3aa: CASSMLEGQGAGDTGELFF
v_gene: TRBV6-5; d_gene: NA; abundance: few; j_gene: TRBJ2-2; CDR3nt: TGTGCCAGCAGTTCAGCGAACACCAGGGAGCTGTTTTTT; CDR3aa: CASSSANTRELFF
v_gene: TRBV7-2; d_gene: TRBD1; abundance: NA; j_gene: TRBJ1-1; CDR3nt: TGTGCCAGCAGCCCAGGGACAGTGAACACTGAAGCTTTCTTT; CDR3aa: CASSPGTVNTEAFF
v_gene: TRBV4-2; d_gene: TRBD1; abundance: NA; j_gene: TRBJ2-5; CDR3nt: TGTGCCAGCAGCCAAAGTACAGGGGGCGGGGAGACCCAGTACTTC; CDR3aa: CASSQSTGGGETQYF
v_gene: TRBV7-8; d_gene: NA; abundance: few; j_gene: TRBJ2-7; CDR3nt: TGTGCCAGCAGCTCAATGGGGAGTTCCGAGCAGTACTTC; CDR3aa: CASSSMGSSEQYF
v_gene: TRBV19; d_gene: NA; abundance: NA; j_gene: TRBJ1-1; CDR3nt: TGTGCCAGTAGTATTACGGACACTGAAGCTTTCTTT; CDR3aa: CASSITDTEAFF
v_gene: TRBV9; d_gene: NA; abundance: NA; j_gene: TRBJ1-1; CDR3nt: TGTGCCAGCAGCGTACTGACGGGAGGAACCACTGAAGCTTTCTTT; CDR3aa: CASSVLTGGTTEAFF
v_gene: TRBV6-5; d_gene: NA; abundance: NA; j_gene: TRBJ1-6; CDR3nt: TGTGCCAGCAGTTCCGGGACTCTCAGGGCCAATTCACCCCTCCACTTT; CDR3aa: CASSSGTLRANSPLHF
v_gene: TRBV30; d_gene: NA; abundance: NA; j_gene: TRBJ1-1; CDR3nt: TGTGCCTGGAGTGAGGACATGAACACTGAAGCTTTCTTT; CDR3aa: CAWSEDMNTEAFF
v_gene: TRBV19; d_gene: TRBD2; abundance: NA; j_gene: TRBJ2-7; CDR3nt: TGTGCCAGTAGTATCGCTAGCGGGGGGGCAGTCGAGCAGTACTTC; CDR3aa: CASSIASGGAVEQYF
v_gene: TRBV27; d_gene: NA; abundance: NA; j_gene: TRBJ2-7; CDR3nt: TGTGCCAGCAGCGCCACGGACTTCTCCTACGAGCAGTACTTC; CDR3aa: CASSATDFSYEQYF
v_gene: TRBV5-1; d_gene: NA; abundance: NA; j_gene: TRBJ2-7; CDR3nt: TGCGCCAGCAGCTTGCGGAGGGACCCTTCGTCCTACGAGCAGTACTTC; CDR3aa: CASSLRRDPSSYEQYF
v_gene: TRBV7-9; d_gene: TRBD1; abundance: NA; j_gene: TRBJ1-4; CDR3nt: TGTGCCAGCAGCCCCGACAGGGTGGGTGAAAAACTGTTTTTT; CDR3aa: CASSPDRVGEKLFF
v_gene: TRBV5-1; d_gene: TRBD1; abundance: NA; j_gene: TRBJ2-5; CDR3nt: TGCGCCAGCAGCTTGAACAGGGGCGAGGAGACCCAGTACTTC; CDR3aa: CASSLNRGEETQYF
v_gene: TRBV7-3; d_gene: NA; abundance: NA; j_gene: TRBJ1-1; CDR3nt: TGTGCCAGCAGTTCGACAGGGAACACTGAAGCTTTCTTT; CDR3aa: CASSSTGNTEAFF
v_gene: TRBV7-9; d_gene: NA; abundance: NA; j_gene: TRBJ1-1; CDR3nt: TGTGCCAGCAGCTTAGTGACATCTGAAGCTTTCTTT; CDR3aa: CASSLVTSEAFF
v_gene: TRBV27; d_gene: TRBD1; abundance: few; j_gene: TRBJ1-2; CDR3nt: TGTGCCAGCAGTTCGAGGACAGGGCAGGGCTACACCTTC; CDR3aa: CASSSRTGQGYTF
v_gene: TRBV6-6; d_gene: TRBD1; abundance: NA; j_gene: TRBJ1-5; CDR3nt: TGTGCCAGCAGCATGACAGGGTTGGGCAATCAGCCCCAGCATTTT; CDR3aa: CASSMTGLGNQPQHF
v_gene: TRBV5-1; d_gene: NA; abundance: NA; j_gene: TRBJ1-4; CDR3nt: TGCGCCAGCAGCTCGTTACCGGACAAGAATGAAAAACTGTTTTTT; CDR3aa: CASSSLPDKNEKLFF
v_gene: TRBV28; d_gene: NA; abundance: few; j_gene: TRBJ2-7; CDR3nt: TGTGCCAGCAGTTTAGGAGGGCGGACTTGGGAGCAGTACTTC; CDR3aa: CASSLGGRTWEQYF
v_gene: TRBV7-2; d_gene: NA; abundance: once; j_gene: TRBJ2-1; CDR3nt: TGTGCCAGCAGCAGGGGCTCGGGCAATGAGCAGTTCTTC; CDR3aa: CASSRGSGNEQFF
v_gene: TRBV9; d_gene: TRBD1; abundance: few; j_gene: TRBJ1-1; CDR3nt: TGTGCCAGCAGCGTACCTGACAGGGGGGCCATTTTGGACACTGAAGCTTTCTTT; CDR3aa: CASSVPDRGAILDTEAFF
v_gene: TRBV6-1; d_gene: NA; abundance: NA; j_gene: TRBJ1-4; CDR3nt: TGTGCCAGCAGTGAGTCTGGCCCTAATGAAAAACTGTTTTTT; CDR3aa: CASSESGPNEKLFF
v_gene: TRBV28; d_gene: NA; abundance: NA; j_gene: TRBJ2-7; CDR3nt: TGTGCCAGCAGTCTCGGGCCTGAGGACTACGAGCAGTACTTC; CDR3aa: CASSLGPEDYEQYF
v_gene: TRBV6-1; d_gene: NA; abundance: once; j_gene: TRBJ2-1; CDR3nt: TGTGTCACCCGAAAGGGCGGACTACAGTTTGAGCAGTTCTTC; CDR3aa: CVTRKGGLQFEQFF
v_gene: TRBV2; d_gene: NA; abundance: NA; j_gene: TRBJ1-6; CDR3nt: TGTGCCAGCGTTGCGGGATCGTGGAATTCACCCCTCCACTTT; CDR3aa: CASVAGSWNSPLHF
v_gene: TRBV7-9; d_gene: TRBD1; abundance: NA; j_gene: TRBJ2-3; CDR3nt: TGTGCCAGCAGCTTATGGACAGGGGGCACAGATACGCAGTATTTT; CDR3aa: CASSLWTGGTDTQYF
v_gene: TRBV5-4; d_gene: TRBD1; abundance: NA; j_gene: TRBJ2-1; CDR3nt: TGTGCCAGCAGTAACGCCCGGGACAGGGCGACCAATGAGCAGTTCTTC; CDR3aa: CASSNARDRATNEQFF
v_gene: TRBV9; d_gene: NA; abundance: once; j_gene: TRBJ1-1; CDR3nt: TGTGCCAGCAGCGTAGGCAGGTACCCAGTGGAAGCTTTCTTT; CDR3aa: CASSVGRYPVEAFF
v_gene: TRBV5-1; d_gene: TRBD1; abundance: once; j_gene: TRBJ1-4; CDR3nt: TGCGCCAGCAGCTTGGAACCGGGACAGCGTAATGAAAAACTGTTTTTT; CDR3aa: CASSLEPGQRNEKLFF
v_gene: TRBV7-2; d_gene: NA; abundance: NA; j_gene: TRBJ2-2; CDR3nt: TGTGCCAGCAGCTTGCTAGCGCCTGTGGACCTGTTTTTT; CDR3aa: CASSLLAPVDLFF
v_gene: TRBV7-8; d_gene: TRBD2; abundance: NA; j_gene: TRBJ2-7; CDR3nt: TGTGCCAGCAGCCTAGCGGGGAGCTCCTACGAGCAGTACTTC; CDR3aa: CASSLAGSSYEQYF
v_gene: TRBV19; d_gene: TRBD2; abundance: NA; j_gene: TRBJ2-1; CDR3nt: TGTGCCAGTAGTCCCCGGGGGACTAGAGCCTACAATGAGCAGTTCTTC; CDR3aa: CASSPRGTRAYNEQFF
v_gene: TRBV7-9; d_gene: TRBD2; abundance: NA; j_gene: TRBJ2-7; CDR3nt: TGTGCCAGCAGCTTATTTGGCGGGGGGTCCTACGAGCAGTACTTC; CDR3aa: CASSLFGGGSYEQYF
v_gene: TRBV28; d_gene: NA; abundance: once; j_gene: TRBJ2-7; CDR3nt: TGTGCCAGCAGTTTTGGCGGGTACTACGAGCAGTACTTC; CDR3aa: CASSFGGYYEQYF